This record covers a single T cell receptor beta chain. This CDR3 is 19 amino acids long. CDR1 and CDR2 (germline): MDHEN, SYDVKM. Unmatched junction bases numbered 20, after V lost 1 base and J lost 6 bases. Relapsing-remitting disease, either stable or active, was present in the multiple sclerosis controls, who were treatment-naive patients. The sample belongs to a study of CD8 T cells in Susac syndrome. RNA amounts of roughly 0.45 to 1 ug underwent reverse transcription with random hexamers. The CDR3 of TCR beta was amplified by immunoSEQ multiplex PCR across 54 Vbeta and 13 Jbeta. TCRdb re-called the immunoSEQ multiplex PCR reads through MiXCR, storing one row per CDR3 protein. The sample has some 160,000 distinct CDR3 sequences, approximately 95% seen once.

The TCR was taken from a human donor with multiple sclerosis. The genes are TRBV28 and TRBJ1-2; 7 nucleotides line up with TRBD1. The sample consisted of CD8+ T cells from PBMCs. The CDR3 sequence is CASSLYPLGQPTAEDGYTF. CDR3 nucleotides: TGTGCCAGCAGTTTATATCCTCTGGGACAGCCGACTGCTGAGGATGGCTACACCTTC.